The 30 T cell receptor beta chains reported below all come from one sample, sequenced in a study of shared clonotypes between healthy human individuals. Clones were sequenced by immunoSEQ multiplex PCR, and TCRdb holds only the in-frame ones, with some missing. Here the sample spans some 2,000,000 clones, 90% to 96% being singletons. Sequencing used naive CD4+ T cells sorted from blood. Subset indicated: CD45RA+ positively selected. These receptors were taken from a man aged 18 to 30 in good health.

The CDR3 DNA reads TGTGCCAGCAGTCAGACCCCCCTCTCCTACGAGCAGTACTTC. Protein sequence: CASSQTPLSYEQYF. The rearrangement joins TRBV6-5 to TRBJ2-7; D is unclear. CDR3 size: 14 residues. The V gene lost 5 bases and the J gene lost 0 bases, with 11 bases spanning the gap. Germline lookup yields CDR1 MNHEY and CDR2 SVGAGI.

The V gene is TRBV6-1, the J gene TRBJ2-7, with a possible D match to TRBD1 (6 bases). The CDR3 spans 15 residues. V lost 0 bases, J lost 2 bases, and 11 bases lay in between. Germline V gene data show CDR1 as MNHNS and CDR2 as SASEGT. The CDR3 loop reads CASSEAGQPTYEQYF. The CDR3 nucleotides are TGTGCCAGCAGTGAAGCAGGACAGCCCACCTACGAGCAGTACTTC.

The chain has TRBV30 and TRBJ1-2; D is uncertain. Germline assignment: CDR1 GTSNPN and CDR2 SVGIG (reference sequence). Trimming removed 3 bases at V and 4 bases at J, with 18 bases between. The CDR3 totals 15 residues. This chain's CDR3 is CAWSLTRFLIYGYTF. The DNA of the CDR3 is TGTGCCTGGAGCCTAACACGGTTCTTAATCTATGGCTACACCTTC.

The chain carries TRBV19 and TRBJ1-6; perhaps TRBD1 as D (6 bases). This CDR3 is 13 amino acids long. Germline V lookup: CDR1 LNHDA, CDR2 SQIVND (reference sequence). Trimming stripped 8 bases from V and 7 bases from J, with 12 bases between. CDR3 in amino acids: CASGDISNSPLHF. The CDR3 DNA is TGTGCCAGTGGGGACATCTCCAATTCACCCCTCCACTTT.

This sequence joins TRBV4-3 and TRBJ2-1; 8 bases line up with TRBD2. The germline CDR1 and CDR2 sequences are LGHNA and YSLEER. The V segment lost 1 base and the J segment 3 bases; nucleotides outside the gene matches: 2. This CDR3 is 15 amino acids long. In DNA, the CDR3 is TGCGCCAGCAGCCAAGGACTAGCGCTCTACAATGAGCAGTTCTTC. Protein: CASSQGLALYNEQFF.

The rearrangement joins TRBV15 to TRBJ2-3, with D perhaps TRBD1 or TRBD2 (5 bases each). The CDR3 has 17 amino acids. CDR1 is LNHNV and CDR2 is YYDKDF in the germline V gene (reference sequence). V was cut by 2 bases and J by 4 bases, with 19 bases left in between. CDR3 loop: CATSRKLDGTGADTQYF. CDR3 coding DNA: TGTGCCACCAGCAGAAAACTGGACGGGACCGGGGCAGATACGCAGTATTTT.

This clone is a singleton in its sample. The chain links TRBV5-6 to TRBJ2-3, with D tentatively TRBD2 (6 bases). With 4 bases removed from V and 4 bases from J, the gap between germline ends came to 13 bases. CDR1 SGHDT and CDR2 YYEEEE come from the germline V gene. This CDR3 has 14 residues. CDR3 sequence reads: CASSKIADSDTQYF. The CDR3 nucleotides read TGTGCCAGCAGCAAGATAGCGGATTCAGATACGCAGTATTTT.

On this clone: In the same sample, other DNA sequences code for this CDR3. The chain links TRBV20-1 to TRBJ2-1, with TRBD2 as a possible D gene (5 bases). The CDR3 sequence is 10 residues long. Germline CDR1 DFQATT, CDR2 SNEGSKA (reference sequence). The V and J ends lost 3 bases and 8 bases respectively, with 5 bases between them. This CDR3 reads CSARRDEQFF. In DNA, the CDR3 is TGCAGTGCTAGGAGGGATGAGCAGTTCTTC.

CDR3 sequence (DNA): TGCGCCAGCAGCCCCGGCGGGACTAGCAGAGAGACCCAGTACTTC. Encoded protein: CASSPGGTSRETQYF. This rearrangement joins TRBV5-1 to TRBJ2-5; 9 positions agree with TRBD2. Unmatched junction bases numbered 8, after V lost 4 bases and J lost 4 bases. The germline V gene encodes CDR1 SGHRS and CDR2 YFSETQ. This CDR3 region has 15 residues. Combining the CDR3 with reference TRBV5-1 and TRBJ2-5 gives the whole variable domain KAGVTQTPRYLIKTRGQQVTLSCSPISGHRSVSWYQQTPGQGLQFLFEYFSETQRNKGNFPGRFSGRQFSNSRSEMNVSTLELGDSALYLCASSPGGTSRETQYFGPGTRLLVL.

The chain recombines TRBV28 with TRBJ1-1, with 11 bases that match TRBD1. The CDR3 contains 14 residues. The V and J ends lost 11 bases and 0 bases, in that order; junction bases with no gene match: 5. CDR1 and CDR2 from the germline V gene are MDHEN and SYDVKM. Written as DNA, the CDR3 is TGTGCCGTACGGACAGGGGGCATGAACACTGAAGCTTTCTTT. Translating it yields CAVRTGGMNTEAFF.

The CDR3 DNA reads TGTGCCAGCAGTTTAGTACAGGGTCAGCAGTACTTC. It translates to CASSLVQGQQYF. V gene TRBV28 combines with J gene TRBJ2-7; weak D call: TRBD1 (6 bases). Trimming pared 2 bases from V and 8 bases from J, leaving 10 bases between. The CDR3 covers 12 residues. CDR1 and CDR2 from the germline V gene are MDHEN and SYDVKM.

The chain recombines TRBV30 with TRBJ1-2; D perhaps matches TRBD1 (6 bases). V shed 3 bases and J shed 4 bases, with 12 bases lying between them. Germline V CDR1 and CDR2: GTSNPN, SVGIG (reference sequence). The length of the CDR3 is 13 residues. Written as DNA, the CDR3 is TGTGCCTGGAGGCCGCAGGGGAGCTATGGCTACACCTTC. This codes for CAWRPQGSYGYTF. The full variable domain, with the rest looked up from reference TRBV30 and TRBJ1-2, is SQTIHQWPATLVQPVGSPLSLECTVEGTSNPNLYWYRQAAGRGLQLLFYSVGIGQISSEVPQNLSASRPQDRQFILSSKKLLLSDSGFYLCAWRPQGSYGYTFGSGTRLTVV.

This chain links TRBV19 with TRBJ1-6; the D is unclear. The CDR3 contains 14 residues. CDR1 and CDR2 (germline): LNHDA, SQIVND (reference sequence). V lost 6 bases to trimming and J lost 10 bases, with 16 bases between them. The CDR3 DNA sequence: TGTGCCAGTAGCGGACTGGGAGGTGGGTCACCCCTCCACTTT. It is translated as CASSGLGGGSPLHF.

The chain employs TRBV18 and TRBJ2-1; D may be TRBD2 (5 bases). The germline CDR1 and CDR2 sequences are KGHSH and LQKENI. This CDR3 contains 15 residues. V lost 0 bases, J lost 7 bases, and 13 bases lay in between. The CDR3 spells CASSPPLAGDNEQFF. The CDR3 nucleotides read TGTGCCAGCTCACCACCTCTAGCTGGAGATAATGAGCAGTTCTTC.

J is TRBJ1-2 and V is TRBV6-1, with D possibly matching TRBD1 (5 bases). The CDR3 spans 16 residues. Germline V CDR1 and CDR2: MNHNS, SASEGT. Trimming shortened V by 1 base and J by 3 bases, and 15 bases separated the two germline ends. Here the CDR3 reads CASSEVTLWGYYGYTF. Here the CDR3 DNA reads TGTGCCAGCAGTGAAGTGACACTTTGGGGCTACTATGGCTACACCTTC.

The genes are TRBV28 and TRBJ1-1; D perhaps matches TRBD1 (5 bases). V was cut by 4 bases and J by 9 bases, with 21 bases left in between. CDR1 and CDR2 from the germline V gene are MDHEN and SYDVKM. This CDR3 has 15 residues. In nucleotides, the CDR3 is TGTGCCAGCAGTTGGACCTCCTCTGGGGGTGAGAAAGCTTTCTTT. This translates into CASSWTSSGGEKAFF. Drawing the rest from reference TRBV28 and TRBJ1-1, the complete variable domain is DVKVTQSSRYLVKRTGEKVFLECVQDMDHENMFWYRQDPGLGLRLIYFSYDVKMKEKGDIPEGYSVSREKKERFSLILESASTNQTSMYLCASSWTSSGGEKAFFGQGTRLTVV.

The rearrangement links TRBV7-2 to TRBJ1-3; 8 nucleotides match TRBD1. Trimming took 3 bases from V and 0 from J; bases not matched to a gene: 4. The V gene's germline CDR1 is SGHTA and CDR2 FQGNSA. The CDR3 has 16 residues. Here the CDR3 reads CASSFSGGFSGNTIYF. The CDR3 nucleotides are TGTGCCAGCAGCTTTTCAGGGGGCTTCTCTGGAAACACCATATATTTT.

This clone was seen a single time. J is TRBJ1-3 and V is TRBV19; 8 nucleotides line up with TRBD1. Germline CDR1 LNHDA, CDR2 SQIVND (reference sequence). V shed 5 bases, J shed 4 bases, and the junction held 4 bases outside the gene matches. The CDR3 totals 14 residues. The CDR3 reads CASSGRQGGNTIYF. The CDR3 DNA is TGTGCCAGTAGTGGCAGACAGGGGGGAAACACCATATATTTT. Full variable domain (remainder filled in from reference TRBV19 and TRBJ1-3): DGGITQSPKYLFRKEGQNVTLSCEQNLNHDAMYWYRQDPGQGLRLIYYSQIVNDFQKGDIAEGYSVSREKKESFPLTVTSAQKNPTAFYLCASSGRQGGNTIYFGEGSWLTVV.

The DNA of the CDR3 is TGCGCCAGCAGCAGCGGAAGGGACAGATCTTTTGAAAAACTGTTTTTT. Its translation is CASSSGRDRSFEKLFF. The rearrangement links TRBV5-1 to TRBJ1-4, with TRBD1 matching 7 bases. Germline-derived CDR1 and CDR2 are SGHRS and YFSETQ. After removal of 4 bases from V and 7 bases from J, the junction contained 13 bases not matched to a gene. CDR3 length: 16 residues.

This clone was found once. The CDR3 sequence is CASSPRANYGYTF. In DNA, the CDR3 is TGCGCCAGCAGCCCCCGAGCTAACTATGGCTACACCTTC. The J gene is TRBJ1-2, the V gene TRBV4-1; D uncertain. Trimming removed 4 bases at V and 0 bases at J, with 6 bases between. Germline CDR1 is MGHRA and CDR2 is YSYEKL. The CDR3 consists of 13 residues.

This clone came up once. The chain couples TRBV25-1 to TRBJ2-3; D is uncertain. Germline V lookup: CDR1 MGHDK, CDR2 SYGVNS. The V end lost 8 bases, the J end lost 7 bases, and 13 bases lay between the germline ends. This CDR3 comprises 12 residues. The CDR3 sequence: CASVKGDHTQYF. CDR3 coding DNA: TGTGCCAGCGTTAAGGGCGACCATACGCAGTATTTT.

The J gene is TRBJ2-3, the V gene TRBV9; 9 nucleotides match TRBD1. Losses at the gene ends were 3 bases for V and 3 bases for J; bases not matched to a gene: 5. Germline-derived CDR1 and CDR2 are SGDLS and YYNGEE. The CDR3 covers 15 residues. As DNA, the CDR3 is TGTGCCAGCAGCGGCCGGGACAGGGTAACAGATACGCAGTATTTT. As protein: CASSGRDRVTDTQYF. The whole variable domain, remainder taken from reference TRBV9 and TRBJ2-3, is DSGVTQTPKHLITATGQRVTLRCSPRSGDLSVYWYQQSLDQGLQFLIQYYNGEERAKGNILERFSAQQFPDLHSELNLSSLELGDSALYFCASSGRDRVTDTQYFGPGTRLTVL.

The V call is TRBV6-5, the J call TRBJ2-1, with D perhaps TRBD1 (5 bases). The V end lost 2 bases, the J end lost 8 bases, and 16 bases lay between the germline ends. CDR3 length: 15 amino acids. Germline V gene lookup returns CDR1 MNHEY and CDR2 SVGAGI. The CDR3 DNA is TGTGCCAGCAGTTACGCAGGGATTGGGGCAGATGAGCAGTTCTTC. This codes for CASSYAGIGADEQFF.

About this clone: The final CDR3 position lacks the conserved phenylalanine or tryptophan, pointing to a likely read error. The chain recombines TRBV6-5 with TRBJ1-1; 7 bases are shared with TRBD1. The CDR3 contains 14 residues. Germline CDR1 and CDR2: MNHEY and SVGAGI. The CDR3 coding sequence is TGTGCCAGCAGTTACGTGACAGGGAACACTGGAGCTTTCCTT. Amino acid sequence: CASSYVTGNTGAFL.

The chain is built from TRBV27 and TRBJ2-1, with 9 bases fitting TRBD2. V lost 0 bases to trimming and J lost 9 bases; unmatched junction nucleotides: 6. Germline CDR1 reads MNHEY; CDR2 reads SMNVEV (reference sequence). The CDR3 covers 15 residues. The CDR3 nucleotides read TGTGCCAGCAGTTTATCCGCGGGGGGGCCGGGTGAGCAGTTCTTC. Translating it yields CASSLSAGGPGEQFF.

V gene TRBV28 combines with J gene TRBJ1-1; D is possibly TRBD1 (6 bases). The CDR3 is 13 amino acids. The V end lost 7 bases, the J end lost 5 bases, and 14 bases lay between the germline ends. Germline V gene data show CDR1 as MDHEN and CDR2 as SYDVKM. CDR3 in amino acids: CASTPQGRTEAFF. The CDR3 coding sequence is TGTGCCAGCACCCCCCAGGGGCGGACTGAAGCTTTCTTT.

The chain has TRBV6-1 and TRBJ2-1, with D possibly matching TRBD2 (6 bases). This CDR3 is built from 14 residues. Germline lookup yields CDR1 MNHNS and CDR2 SASEGT. V lost 4 bases to trimming and J lost 3 bases, with 10 bases between them. The CDR3 nucleotides read TGTGCCAGCAGTGGAACTAGCTACTACAATGAGCAGTTCTTC. Its protein is CASSGTSYYNEQFF.

The gene calls are TRBV6-5 and TRBJ2-7, with D unresolved. Germline V gene lookup returns CDR1 MNHEY and CDR2 SVGAGI. V dropped 4 bases and J dropped 1 base, with 14 bases sitting between them. This CDR3 has 15 residues. The CDR3 is CASSSLHWLSYEQYF. In DNA, the CDR3 is TGTGCCAGCAGTTCCTTACACTGGTTATCCTACGAGCAGTACTTC.

The V gene is TRBV19, the J gene TRBJ2-7; 11 nucleotides line up with TRBD1. The length of the CDR3 is 14 residues. Germline-derived CDR1 and CDR2 are LNHDA and SQIVND (reference sequence). V shed 2 bases and J 7 bases; nucleotides not matched to a gene: 4. CDR3 sequence: CASSIYRDRGEQYF. CDR3 sequence (DNA): TGTGCCAGTAGTATATACCGGGACAGGGGGGAGCAGTACTTC. The variable domain in full, completed from reference TRBV19 and TRBJ2-7, reads DGGITQSPKYLFRKEGQNVTLSCEQNLNHDAMYWYRQDPGQGLRLIYYSQIVNDFQKGDIAEGYSVSREKKESFPLTVTSAQKNPTAFYLCASSIYRDRGEQYFGPGTRLTVT.

J is TRBJ2-1 and V is TRBV7-2; D not resolved. V gave up 1 base and J gave up 6 bases, with 4 bases separating them. Looked up from germline, CDR1 is SGHTA and CDR2 is FQGNSA. This CDR3 spans 12 amino acids. The CDR3 here is CASSLGINEQFF. CDR3 in DNA: TGTGCCAGCAGCTTAGGGATCAATGAGCAGTTCTTC. Full variable domain (missing parts from reference TRBV7-2 and TRBJ2-1): GAGVSQSPSNKVTEKGKDVELRCDPISGHTALYWYRQSLGQGLEFLIYFQGNSAPDKSGLPSDRFSAERTGGSVSTLTIQRTQQEDSAVYLCASSLGINEQFFGPGTRLTVL.